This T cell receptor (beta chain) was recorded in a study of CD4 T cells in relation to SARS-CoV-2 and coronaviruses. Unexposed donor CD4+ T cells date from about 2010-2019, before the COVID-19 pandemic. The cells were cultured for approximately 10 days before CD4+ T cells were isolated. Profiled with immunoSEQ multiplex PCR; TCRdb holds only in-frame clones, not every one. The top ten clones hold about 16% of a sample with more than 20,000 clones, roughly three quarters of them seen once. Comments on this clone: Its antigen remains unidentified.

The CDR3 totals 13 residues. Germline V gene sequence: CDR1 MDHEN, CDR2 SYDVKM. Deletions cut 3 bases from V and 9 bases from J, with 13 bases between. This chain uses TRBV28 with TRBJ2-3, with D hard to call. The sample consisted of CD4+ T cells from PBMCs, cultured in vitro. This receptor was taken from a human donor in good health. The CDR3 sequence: CASSLYGTATQYF. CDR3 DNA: TGTGCCAGCAGTTTGTATGGAACTGCAACGCAGTATTTT.